Shown below are 9 T cell receptor beta chains from a single sample sequenced in a study of early T cells in non-severe SARS-CoV-2 infection. TCRdb independently ran MiXCR on the 5' RACE reads; one entry per CDR3 protein. Here the sample spans fewer than 80,000 distinct CDR3 sequences, 9.5% being singletons. The sequencing sample was made of whole blood. These receptors were collected from an adult who was a healthcare worker with PCR-confirmed SARS-CoV-2 infection or an uninfected control (not recorded which).

This clonotype was seen only a few times. The CDR3 is CASSLEERVDEQYF. The CDR3 DNA reads as TGTGCCAGCAGTTTAGAAGAGAGGGTCGACGAGCAGTACTTC. J is TRBJ2-7 and V is TRBV12-3 or TRBV12-4; D perhaps matches TRBD2 (5 bases). This CDR3 has 14 residues. Trimming took off 1 base at V and 5 bases at J, with 12 bases between the two ends.

The J gene is TRBJ2-2, the V gene TRBV4-2, with D possibly matching TRBD1 (5 bases). This CDR3 contains 16 residues. The V gene lost 5 bases and the J gene lost 6 bases, with 19 bases spanning the gap. Germline CDR1 reads LGHNA; CDR2 reads YNFKEQ. The CDR3 region is CASSSTWGSRAGELFF. The CDR3 nucleotides are TGTGCCAGCAGCTCTACCTGGGGCTCCAGGGCCGGGGAGCTGTTTTTT.

This clonotype was recorded only once. J is TRBJ2-1 and V is TRBV6-5; D is perhaps TRBD1 or TRBD2 (5 bases each). This CDR3 is 15 amino acids long. Germline V gene lookup returns CDR1 MNHEY and CDR2 SVGAGI. Trimming removed 6 bases from V and 11 bases from J, with 23 bases in between. In nucleotides, the CDR3 is TGTGCCAGCAGATCACGGGACCCCTCTCCGACGAAGCAGTTCTTC. It yields the protein CASRSRDPSPTKQFF.

This clonotype has only a few counts. The chain employs TRBV4-1 and TRBJ1-2, with TRBD1 matching 7 bases. The CDR3 is made up of 15 amino acids. CDR1 MGHRA and CDR2 YSYEKL come from the germline V gene. With 0 bases clipped from V and 8 bases from J, the junction kept 9 bases outside the gene matches. CDR3 nucleotides: TGCGCCAGCAGCCAAGATTTCGACAGGGACCAGGGCTACACCTTC. Its protein is CASSQDFDRDQGYTF.

This clonotype showed up many times. The V and J genes are TRBV4-3 and TRBJ1-2; 8 nucleotides line up with TRBD1. The CDR3 loop spans 16 amino acids. Germline values: CDR1 LGHNA, CDR2 YSLEER. Trimming took 0 bases from V and 7 from J; bases not matched to a gene: 10. The CDR3 loop reads CASSQEVQQGEGGYTF. CDR3 bases: TGCGCCAGCAGCCAAGAGGTTCAACAGGGGGAAGGTGGCTACACCTTC.

V usage is TRBV7-6 and J usage is TRBJ2-1; weak D call: TRBD2 (6 bases). Germline-derived CDR1 and CDR2 are SGHVS and FNYEAQ. Trimming cost V 5 bases and J 8 bases, with 22 bases left between them. The CDR3 runs to 16 residues. The CDR3 loop reads CASSQGPVGGWDEQFF. The CDR3 coding sequence is TGTGCCAGCAGCCAAGGCCCCGTGGGGGGATGGGATGAGCAGTTCTTC. The full variable domain, completed using reference TRBV7-6 and TRBJ2-1, is GAGVSQSPRYKVTKRGQDVALRCDPISGHVSLYWYRQALGQGPEFLTYFNYEAQQDKSGLPNDRFSAERPEGSISTLTIQRTEQRDSAMYRCASSQGPVGGWDEQFFGPGTRLTVL.

The table lists this clonotype with a few counts. The chain uses TRBV13 and TRBJ1-3; a possible D gene is TRBD1 (6 bases). CDR1 and CDR2 (germline): PRHDT, FYEKMQ (reference sequence). This CDR3 region has 17 residues. Trimming pared 4 bases from V and 0 bases from J, leaving 16 bases between. CDR3 loop: CASSYNRDRSSGNTIYF. DNA of the CDR3: TGTGCCAGCAGCTACAACCGCGACAGGAGCTCTGGAAACACCATATATTTT.

This clonotype was detected only a few times. The chain carries TRBV28 and TRBJ1-5; TRBD1 might be the D (5 bases). The CDR3 extends over 14 amino acids. Germline V gives CDR1 MDHEN, CDR2 SYDVKM. V lost 8 bases and J lost 2, with 13 bases in between. This CDR3 reads CASGGGGGNQPQHF. CDR3 DNA: TGTGCCAGCGGCGGGGGTGGTGGCAATCAGCCCCAGCATTTT.

In its sample, this clonotype was seen many times. V gene TRBV7-2 combines with J gene TRBJ2-5; 10 bases align to TRBD2. This CDR3 has 16 amino acids. Germline V gives CDR1 SGHTA, CDR2 FQGNSA. V trimming: 1 base; J trimming: 1 base; junction bases outside the gene matches: 3. The CDR3 sequence: CASSLGAGGLQETQYF. CDR3 DNA sequence: TGTGCCAGCAGCTTAGGAGCGGGAGGGCTCCAAGAGACCCAGTACTTC.